The subject of this entry is one T cell receptor beta chain. The data originate from a study of OX40 agonist ivuxolimab in advanced cancers. CDR1 is SGHRS, CDR2 YFSETQ, per germline. The CDR3 extends over 14 amino acids. V lost 4 bases and J lost 7, with 14 bases in between. Sequencing used immunoSEQ multiplex PCR; TCRdb keeps in-frame clones, though not all of them. The sample holds about 51,000 clones, around 77% seen once. Collection of blood occurred at baseline, at cycle 4 day 1, and at cycle 7 day 1. V gene TRBV5-1 combines with J gene TRBJ1-4, with no clear D. Sample: CD4+ or CD8+ T cells sorted from blood, taken in a trial of the OX40 agonist ivuxolimab. The clonotype was recovered from an adult with an advanced solid tumor such as melanoma, head and neck, liver or kidney cancer. Here the CDR3 reads CASSPQGRGEKLFF. The CDR3, as DNA: TGCGCCAGCAGCCCCCAAGGTCGGGGTGAAAAACTGTTTTTT.